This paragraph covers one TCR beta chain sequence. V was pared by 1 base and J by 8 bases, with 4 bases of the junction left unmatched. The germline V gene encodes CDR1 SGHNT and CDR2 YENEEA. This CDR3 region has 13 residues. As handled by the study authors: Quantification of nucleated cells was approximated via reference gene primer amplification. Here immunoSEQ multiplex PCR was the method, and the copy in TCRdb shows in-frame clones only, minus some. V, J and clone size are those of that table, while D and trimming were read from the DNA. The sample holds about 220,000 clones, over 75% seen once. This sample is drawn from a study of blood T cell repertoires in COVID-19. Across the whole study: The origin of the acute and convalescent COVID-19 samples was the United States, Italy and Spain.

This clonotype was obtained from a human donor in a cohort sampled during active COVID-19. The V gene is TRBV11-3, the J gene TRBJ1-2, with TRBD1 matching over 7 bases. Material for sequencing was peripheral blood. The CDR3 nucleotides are TGTGCCAGCAGCTTAGTGCAGGGGGAAGGCTACACCTTC. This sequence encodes CASSLVQGEGYTF. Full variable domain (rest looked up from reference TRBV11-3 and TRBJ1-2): EAGVVQSPRYKIIEKKQPVAFWCNPISGHNTLYWYLQNLGQGPELLIRYENEEAVDDSQLPKDRFSAERLKGVDSTLKIQPAELGDSAVYLCASSLVQGEGYTFGSGTRLTVV.